This T cell receptor (beta chain) was sequenced in a study of human T cells and chemical hapten exposure. Study-level information: Across samples, TCR yields varied, mostly owing to small differences in pooled library volumes.

This clonotype was detected a few times. The time point is: healthy volunteer bleed at 6 weeks. From whole blood left unfractionated, total RNA was extracted. Trimming removed 0 bases from V and 10 bases from J, with 13 bases in between. From germline, CDR1 is SGHTA and CDR2 FQGNSA. This CDR3 has 15 amino acids. During construction of the library, unique molecular identifiers were attached to individual cDNA molecules for quantitative, reproducible TCR counting. Original handling: Sequenced samples showed a median of roughly 99,000 TCRs each, with counts running from around 20,000 to 690,000. TCRdb processed the RACE reads anew with MiXCR; each CDR3 protein has one entry. The V and J calls and clone size are TCRdb's, not the authors'. This repertoire shows about 80,000 distinct CDR3 sequences, 8.5% to 10% found once; its top ten account for about 1.8%.

The receptor comes from a female donor in good health. Some clones in this sample may be carry-over from other donors' samples. The chain carries TRBV7-2 and TRBJ1-6, with no clear D. Sequencing was done on a sample of whole blood. CDR3 amino acids: CASSLATSPGSPLHF. CDR3 sequence (DNA): TGTGCCAGCAGCTTAGCTACCTCCCCGGGATCACCCCTCCACTTT.